This passage covers 25 T cell receptor beta chains from one sample sequenced in a study of cytomegalovirus exposure and HLA in healthy donors. This PCR relied on a set of 60 Vbeta primers and 13 Jbeta primers. This table comes from immunoSEQ multiplex PCR, and its TCRdb copy is limited to in-frame clones, with some not included. The sample holds about 140,000 clones, 60% to 85% seen once. Sequencing was carried out using PBMCs. The receptors stem from a man aged 18 to 29 in good health and CMV-seronegative.

The gene calls are TRBV4-3 and TRBJ1-6, with a possible D match to TRBD1 (5 bases). CDR3 size: 14 residues. Per the germline V gene, CDR1 is LGHNA and CDR2 is YSLEER. V lost 1 base to trimming and J lost 7 bases, with 8 bases between them. The CDR3 protein is CASSQVTGNSPLHF. As DNA, the CDR3 is TGCGCCAGCAGCCAAGTTACAGGAAATTCACCCCTCCACTTT.

CDR3 in amino acids: CASSAGGRDYEQYF. As DNA, the CDR3 is TGTGCCAGCAGCGCCGGGGGTCGAGACTACGAGCAGTACTTC. The chain joins TRBV9 to TRBJ2-7, with a possible D match to TRBD2 (6 bases). V was trimmed by 3 bases and J by 3 bases, leaving 13 bases between them. Germline assignment: CDR1 SGDLS and CDR2 YYNGEE. CDR3 length: 14 residues. The variable domain in full, with the rest retrieved from reference TRBV9 and TRBJ2-7, is DSGVTQTPKHLITATGQRVTLRCSPRSGDLSVYWYQQSLDQGLQFLIQYYNGEERAKGNILERFSAQQFPDLHSELNLSSLELGDSALYFCASSAGGRDYEQYFGPGTRLTVT.

The chain links TRBV4-1 to TRBJ2-7; TRBD1 might be the D (5 bases). Deletions cut 1 base from V and 0 bases from J, with 16 bases between. In germline, CDR1 is MGHRA, CDR2 YSYEKL. The CDR3 runs 17 residues. In nucleotides, the CDR3 is TGCGCCAGCAGCCAAGGCCTGCGAAGGGGTAGCTCCTACGAGCAGTACTTC. This encodes CASSQGLRRGSSYEQYF.

V and J are TRBV5-1 and TRBJ2-5; 7 nucleotides agree with TRBD1. Unmatched junction bases numbered 11, after V lost 4 bases and J lost 5 bases. CDR3 length: 15 residues. Germline-derived CDR1 and CDR2 are SGHRS and YFSETQ. DNA of the CDR3: TGCGCCAGCAGCCCAACCGGGACAGCAGGGGAGACCCAGTACTTC. Translation gives CASSPTGTAGETQYF. The full variable domain, completed using reference TRBV5-1 and TRBJ2-5, is KAGVTQTPRYLIKTRGQQVTLSCSPISGHRSVSWYQQTPGQGLQFLFEYFSETQRNKGNFPGRFSGRQFSNSRSEMNVSTLELGDSALYLCASSPTGTAGETQYFGPGTRLLVL.

The rearrangement joins TRBV5-1 to TRBJ2-7; 8 nucleotides align to TRBD2. Germline V gives CDR1 SGHRS, CDR2 YFSETQ. V lost 4 bases and J lost 0; bases outside the gene matches: 12. This CDR3 is 17 amino acids long. Written as DNA, the CDR3 is TGCGCCAGCAGCCGCGGGGGGTCCGACTGGAGCTCCTACGAGCAGTACTTC. It translates to CASSRGGSDWSSYEQYF.

The genes are TRBV7-2 and TRBJ1-1; D gene uncertain. Trimming took off 5 bases at V and 0 bases at J, with 7 bases between the two ends. Germline-derived CDR1 and CDR2 are SGHTA and FQGNSA. This CDR3 comprises 13 residues. CDR3 sequence (DNA): TGTGCCAGCAGCCGGGAATTGAACACTGAAGCTTTCTTT. Encoded protein: CASSRELNTEAFF.

CDR3 DNA: TGCGCCAGCAGCTTGTACTCGACAGGGGGCGCCGGGGAGCTGTTTTTT. Translation gives CASSLYSTGGAGELFF. The chain employs TRBV5-1 and TRBJ2-2, with 10 positions matching TRBD1. From germline, CDR1 is SGHRS and CDR2 YFSETQ. Trimming removed 1 base from V and 6 bases from J; junction bases left unmatched: 6. This CDR3 is built from 16 residues.

The chain couples TRBV18 to TRBJ2-1; TRBD2 might be the D (5 bases). The germline V and J ends were trimmed by 3 bases and 6 bases, with 9 bases remaining between them. This CDR3 is 13 amino acids long. Germline lookup yields CDR1 KGHSH and CDR2 LQKENI. CDR3 in amino acids: CASSPPGSNEQFF. DNA of the CDR3: TGTGCCAGCTCACCCCCGGGGAGCAATGAGCAGTTCTTC. The variable domain in full, with the rest retrieved from reference TRBV18 and TRBJ2-1, is NAGVMQNPRHLVRRRGQEARLRCSPMKGHSHVYWYRQLPEEGLKFMVYLQKENIIDESGMPKERFSAEFPKEGPSILRIQQVVRGDSAAYFCASSPPGSNEQFFGPGTRLTVL.

The chain has TRBV5-6 and TRBJ2-7; 7 positions agree with TRBD2. Losses at the gene ends were 4 bases for V and 5 bases for J; bases not matched to a gene: 9. The CDR3 extends over 14 amino acids. Germline CDR1 and CDR2: SGHDT and YYEEEE. The CDR3 DNA reads TGTGCCAGCAGCCACGGCAGGGACTACCACGAGCAGTACTTC. Translation gives CASSHGRDYHEQYF.

The sample holds a few counts of this clone. The V call is TRBV5-1, the J call TRBJ2-6, with TRBD1 matching over 7 bases. The V gene's germline CDR1 is SGHRS and CDR2 YFSETQ. The V gene end was trimmed by 4 bases and the J gene end by 1 base; junction bases not matched to a gene: 11. CDR3 length: 18 amino acids. The CDR3 DNA is TGCGCCAGCAGCCACCGCCGGGACAGTTTATCTGGGGCCAACGTCCTGACTTTC. It yields the protein CASSHRRDSLSGANVLTF.

The chain employs TRBV5-1 and TRBJ1-1; tentatively, D is TRBD1 (6 bases). This CDR3 is 16 amino acids long. V lost 0 bases and J 7 bases, leaving 19 bases between the germline ends. Germline V gene lookup returns CDR1 SGHRS and CDR2 YFSETQ. CDR3 sequence (DNA): TGCGCCAGCAGCTTGGTATTAGGGGGACGACCGGTTGAAGCTTTCTTT. Its protein is CASSLVLGGRPVEAFF.

This clone was counted once. This chain links TRBV19 with TRBJ1-2; TRBD1 matches 7 bases. The junction had 15 bases not matched to a gene; V was cut back by 6 bases and J by 5 bases. Germline CDR1 reads LNHDA; CDR2 reads SQIVND (reference sequence). CDR3 length: 16 residues. The CDR3 DNA is TGTGCCAGTAGCTATCGCCTCCCGGACAGGCGGTATGGCTACACCTTC. This codes for CASSYRLPDRRYGYTF.

CDR3 region: CASSQIGQGAGNTIYF. The CDR3 DNA reads as TGCGCCAGCAGCCAAATCGGACAGGGGGCTGGAAACACCATATATTTT. The gene calls are TRBV4-3 and TRBJ1-3, with 10 nucleotides matching TRBD1. The V segment lost 2 bases and the J segment 2 bases; nucleotides outside the gene matches: 3. CDR3 length: 16 residues. In germline, CDR1 is LGHNA, CDR2 YSLEER.

V usage is TRBV9 and J usage is TRBJ2-5; 7 bases map to TRBD2. Per the germline V gene, CDR1 is SGDLS and CDR2 is YYNGEE. V lost 0 bases and J lost 4; bases outside the gene matches: 0. The CDR3 runs to 13 residues. The CDR3 here is CASSVAGGETQYF. The CDR3 coding sequence is TGTGCCAGCAGCGTAGCGGGGGGAGAGACCCAGTACTTC.

The chain uses TRBV19 and TRBJ1-5; 7 bases line up with TRBD1. There are 15 residues in the CDR3. V shed 4 bases, J shed 1 base, and the junction held 4 bases outside the gene matches. Germline CDR1 LNHDA, CDR2 SQIVND (reference sequence). CDR3 DNA sequence: TGTGCCAGTAGTAAGACAGGGCACAGCAATCAGCCCCAGCATTTT. Translating gives CASSKTGHSNQPQHF.

The chain uses TRBV7-9 and TRBJ1-2; D gene uncertain. Trimming pared 0 bases from V and 6 bases from J, leaving 8 bases between. CDR1 SEHNR and CDR2 FQNEAQ come from the germline V gene (reference sequence). This CDR3 is built from 13 residues. The CDR3 coding sequence is TGTGCCAGCAGCTTAGCGGTGGGCAATGGCTACACCTTC. Protein product: CASSLAVGNGYTF.

The count of this clone is one. V usage is TRBV5-1 and J usage is TRBJ2-3; D unresolved. The V and J ends lost 1 base and 0 bases respectively, with 9 bases between them. The CDR3 runs 15 residues. Per germline, CDR1 SGHRS and CDR2 YFSETQ. The CDR3 DNA follows: TGCGCCAGCAGCTTGTTTAATCCTAGCACAGATACGCAGTATTTT. Residues: CASSLFNPSTDTQYF.

J is TRBJ1-2 and V is TRBV7-2, with D possibly matching TRBD1 (6 bases). The CDR3 has 13 residues. V lost 10 bases, J lost 4 bases, and 16 bases lay in between. Per the germline V gene, CDR1 is SGHTA and CDR2 is FQGNSA. CDR3 nucleotide sequence: TGTGCCACGGACAGCCCAGCTATCTATGGCTACACCTTC. It translates to CATDSPAIYGYTF.

In DNA form, the CDR3 reads TGTGCCAGCAGCGTAGACCAGGGCGCAATCAGTACCGGGGAGCTGTTTTTT. Amino acids: CASSVDQGAISTGELFF. This rearrangement joins TRBV9 to TRBJ2-2; TRBD1 might be the D (5 bases). The CDR3 length is 17 residues. The V gene lost 0 bases and the J gene lost 5 bases, with 17 bases spanning the gap. Germline V gene sequence: CDR1 SGDLS, CDR2 YYNGEE.

The chain carries TRBV6-1 and TRBJ1-1; D unresolved. This CDR3 has 12 amino acids. CDR1 MNHNS and CDR2 SASEGT come from the germline V gene. The V end lost 6 bases, the J end lost 6 bases, and 11 bases lay between the germline ends. CDR3 DNA: TGTGCCAGCAGCGGACTTTTCTCTGAAGCTTTCTTT. It specifies CASSGLFSEAFF.

The genes are TRBV7-2 and TRBJ2-6; D gene unclear. V was shortened by 7 bases and J by 0 bases, with 13 bases between the two germline ends. In germline, CDR1 is SGHTA, CDR2 FQGNSA. The CDR3 loop spans 16 amino acids. CDR3 in DNA: TGTGCCAGCATCTCCCTCGAGAGCTCTGGGGCCAACGTCCTGACTTTC. It specifies CASISLESSGANVLTF.

V gene TRBV9 combines with J gene TRBJ2-5; TRBD1 matches 10 bases. The CDR3 totals 17 residues. V gave up 4 bases and J gave up 5 bases; unmatched junction bases: 14. Germline V CDR1 and CDR2: SGDLS, YYNGEE. This chain's CDR3 is CASSPTYLADRGETQYF. CDR3 sequence (DNA): TGTGCCAGCAGCCCCACCTATCTGGCGGACAGGGGGGAGACCCAGTACTTC. Supplemented by reference TRBV9 and TRBJ2-5, the full variable domain reads DSGVTQTPKHLITATGQRVTLRCSPRSGDLSVYWYQQSLDQGLQFLIQYYNGEERAKGNILERFSAQQFPDLHSELNLSSLELGDSALYFCASSPTYLADRGETQYFGPGTRLLVL.

This sequence joins TRBV4-2 and TRBJ1-4; D remains unclear. V was pared by 4 bases and J by 0 bases, with 12 bases between. There are 16 residues in the CDR3. CDR1 and CDR2 (germline): LGHNA, YNFKEQ. The CDR3, as DNA: TGTGCCAGCAGCCCCACTCCGGGGACAACTAATGAAAAACTGTTTTTT. It specifies CASSPTPGTTNEKLFF.

The V and J genes are TRBV6-5 and TRBJ1-1; the match to TRBD1 covers 10 bases. The V gene end was trimmed by 4 bases and the J gene end by 5 bases; junction bases not matched to a gene: 10. CDR3 length: 16 amino acids. The V gene's germline CDR1 is MNHEY and CDR2 SVGAGI. CDR3 in amino acids: CASSSRRTGGKTEAFF. CDR3 coding DNA: TGTGCCAGCAGTTCCCGTCGGACAGGGGGAAAAACTGAAGCTTTCTTT.

This clone was seen a single time. This chain uses TRBV7-2 with TRBJ1-1; the D gene is possibly TRBD1 (5 bases). This CDR3 spans 14 amino acids. V gave up 3 bases and J gave up 3 bases, with 11 bases separating them. The germline CDR1 and CDR2 sequences are SGHTA and FQGNSA. The CDR3, as DNA: TGTGCCAGCAGCTTCGCGGGGACCTACACTGAAGCTTTCTTT. This gives the protein CASSFAGTYTEAFF.